The 8 T cell receptor beta chains listed next were all sequenced from one sample in a study of T cell responses to AZD1222 COVID-19 vaccine. The repertoire was sequenced with immunoSEQ multiplex PCR; TCRdb's copy has only in-frame clones and lacks some. The table includes 90,000 to 120,000 clones, about 85% detected once. Sequencing was performed on peripheral blood, taken 28 days after the second AZD1222 dose. The origin of the receptors is an adult who received the AZD1222 COVID-19 vaccine.

The chain has TRBV25-1 and TRBJ1-2, with D tentatively TRBD1 (6 bases). The CDR3 covers 15 residues. Between the trimmed V and J ends, which lost 3 bases and 8 bases, there was a span of 19 bases. CDR1 and CDR2 from the germline V gene are MGHDK and SYGVNS. The CDR3 protein is CASSESWGAGVGYTF. The CDR3 bases are TGTGCCAGCAGTGAGTCGTGGGGGGCAGGGGTCGGCTACACCTTC.

The J gene is TRBJ1-2, the V gene TRBV6-2 or TRBV6-3; D uncertain. With 0 bases removed from V and 2 bases from J, the gap between germline ends came to 10 bases. CDR3 length equals 15 residues. The germline CDR1 and CDR2 sequences are MNHEY and SVGEGT. CDR3 sequence: CASSYSAGLNYGYTF. As DNA, the CDR3 is TGTGCCAGCAGTTACTCGGCAGGCTTGAACTATGGCTACACCTTC.

This rearrangement joins TRBV7-2 to TRBJ2-3; the D gene is possibly TRBD1 (6 bases). Per germline, CDR1 SGHTA and CDR2 FQGNSA. This CDR3 comprises 17 residues. The V and J ends lost 6 bases and 0 bases respectively, with 19 bases between them. CDR3 coding DNA: TGTGCCAGCAGTTCCGTTGGGGGCTCGATTAGCACAGATACGCAGTATTTT. Its protein is CASSSVGGSISTDTQYF.

The V call is TRBV6-2 or TRBV6-3, the J call TRBJ2-2; D is possibly TRBD1 (6 bases). Trimming pared 6 bases from V and 5 bases from J, leaving 16 bases between. The CDR3 consists of 15 residues. Germline values: CDR1 MNHEY, CDR2 SVGEGT. The CDR3: CASSPPGQGTGELFF. Written as DNA, the CDR3 is TGTGCCAGCAGCCCCCCGGGGCAGGGGACCGGGGAGCTGTTTTTT.

This chain uses TRBV7-9 with TRBJ1-1; D is ambiguous. CDR1 and CDR2 from the germline V gene are SEHNR and FQNEAQ (reference sequence). Trimming shortened V by 2 bases and J by 8 bases, and 6 bases separated the two germline ends. The CDR3 loop spans 11 amino acids. The CDR3 nucleotides read TGTGCCAGCAGCTTACCACCCGAAGCTTTCTTT. This encodes CASSLPPEAFF.

This chain links TRBV4-2 with TRBJ1-1, with TRBD1 as a possible D gene (6 bases). The CDR3 consists of 13 residues. Trimming pared 0 bases from V and 8 bases from J, leaving 10 bases between. Germline CDR1 reads LGHNA; CDR2 reads YNFKEQ. CDR3 sequence reads: CASSQEDSLEAFF. The CDR3 DNA sequence: TGTGCCAGCAGCCAAGAGGACAGTCTGGAAGCTTTCTTT.

V gene TRBV19 combines with J gene TRBJ1-5, with 7 bases fitting TRBD1. The germline V gene has CDR1 LNHDA and CDR2 SQIVND (reference sequence). The CDR3 spans 13 residues. Trimming at V came to 6 bases and at J to 6 bases, leaving 5 bases not matched to a gene. CDR3 amino acids: CASRTGAAQPQHF. CDR3 DNA sequence: TGTGCCAGTAGAACAGGGGCGGCTCAGCCCCAGCATTTT.

In this sample, this clone turned up many times. The chain joins TRBV7-9 to TRBJ2-7; D remains ambiguous. V was trimmed by 3 bases and J by 2 bases, leaving 11 bases between them. The CDR3 spans 14 residues. Per germline, CDR1 SEHNR and CDR2 FQNEAQ (reference sequence). The CDR3 spells CASSFIGRTYEQYF. Here the CDR3 DNA reads TGTGCCAGCAGCTTTATAGGCAGAACCTACGAGCAGTACTTC.